Listed below are T cell receptor beta chains from one sample, sequenced in a study of TIL therapy for anti-PD-1-resistant metastatic lung cancer. Profiled with immunoSEQ multiplex PCR; TCRdb holds only in-frame clones, not every one. The profile shows tens of thousands of clones, 70% to 75% of them singletons. Material: blood, obtained at baseline. The receptors come from a person between 25 and 80 years old with non-small cell lung cancer. Both conserved end residues are part of each CDR3. The D gene is left open where the match is weak. Size tells how often a clone was seen (once, few, many) or the class of an expanded clone, and some rows leave it out.

CASSEYVREAFF TGTGCCAGCAGTGAGTACGTACGGGAAGCTTTCTTT few TRBV2 - TRBJ1-1
CSVLQGPYGYTF TGCAGCGTTTTGCAGGGGCCCTATGGCTACACCTTC - TRBV29-1 - TRBJ1-2
CASSSTGTSSQETQYF TGTGCCAGCAGTTCCACCGGGACTAGCAGCCAAGAGACCCAGTACTTC once TRBV27 TRBD2 TRBJ2-5
CAWRGTRSGNTIYF TGTGCCTGGAGGGGGACAAGATCTGGAAACACCATATATTTT few TRBV30 - TRBJ1-3
CASSTPREQGNEQFF TGTGCCAGCAGCACTCCTAGGGAACAGGGCAATGAGCAGTTCTTC - TRBV7-3 - TRBJ2-1
CASSRLQGDGETQYF TGTGCCAGCAGCCGACTACAGGGAGATGGGGAGACCCAGTACTTC - TRBV9 - TRBJ2-5
CASSSTLINQPQHF TGTGCCAGCAGTTCGACACTCATCAATCAGCCCCAGCATTTT - TRBV27 - TRBJ1-5
CASSLSGGTLYGYTF TGTGCCAGCAGCTTGTCAGGGGGAACTCTCTATGGCTACACCTTC - TRBV11-2 TRBD1 TRBJ1-2
CASSLPIPDTQYF TGTGCCAGCAGCTTACCCATACCGGATACGCAGTATTTT - TRBV7-9 - TRBJ2-3
CASSLLAASSETQYF TGTGCCAGCAGCTTACTAGCGGCGTCGTCAGAGACCCAGTACTTC - TRBV7-2 TRBD2 TRBJ2-5
CASRGGAVDTQYF TGTGCCAGTAGAGGGGGCGCGGTGGATACGCAGTATTTT - TRBV19 TRBD1 TRBJ2-3
CASSGAAGNEQFF TGTGCCAGCAGCGGAGCCGCCGGGAATGAGCAGTTCTTC - TRBV9 - TRBJ2-1
CASSIGTSASNEQFF TGTGCCAGTAGTATAGGGACTAGTGCCAGCAATGAGCAGTTCTTC - TRBV19 TRBD2 TRBJ2-1
CASSQELAGSSYEQYF TGCGCCAGCAGCCAGGAACTAGCGGGGAGCTCCTACGAGCAGTACTTC - TRBV4-3 TRBD2 TRBJ2-7
CASSLYAGAYNEQFF TGCGCCAGCAGCTTGTACGCAGGGGCCTACAATGAGCAGTTCTTC - TRBV5-1 - TRBJ2-1
CASSDSGKVLEQFF TGTGCCAGCAGTGACAGCGGGAAGGTCCTTGAGCAGTTCTTC - TRBV6-4 TRBD2 TRBJ2-1
CASSQRARQGHQPQHF TGTGCCAGCAGCCAAAGAGCCCGACAGGGCCATCAGCCCCAGCATTTT - TRBV27 TRBD1 TRBJ1-5
CASSPGGVGVYNEQFF TGTGCCAGCAGCCCTGGGGGGGTGGGGGTTTACAATGAGCAGTTCTTC - TRBV7-8 TRBD2 TRBJ2-1
CASTADKWTQYF TGTGCCAGCACTGCTGATAAGTGGACCCAGTACTTC once TRBV6-5 - TRBJ2-5
CASSQVLAKTYEQYF TGTGCCAGCAGCCAAGTTCTAGCGAAGACCTACGAGCAGTACTTC - TRBV11-1 - TRBJ2-7
CASSPQSWGEGQADTQYF TGTGCCAGCAGTCCCCAGAGTTGGGGGGAGGGCCAGGCAGATACGCAGTATTTT - TRBV27 TRBD2 TRBJ2-3
CAISYGERSSGNTIYF TGTGCCATCAGCTACGGGGAGAGGAGCTCTGGAAACACCATATATTTT - TRBV10-3 - TRBJ1-3
CASSLVLTEYAGELFF TGTGCCAGCAGCTTAGTGCTCACAGAGTACGCCGGGGAGCTGTTTTTT - TRBV7-2 - TRBJ2-2
CAWLGQGNQFGKLFF TGTGCCTGGCTTGGACAGGGAAATCAGTTCGGAAAACTGTTTTTT once TRBV30 TRBD1 TRBJ1-4
CASSPSGTGGEQYF TGCGCCAGCAGCCCATCCGGGACAGGGGGCGAGCAGTACTTC few TRBV4-1 TRBD1 TRBJ2-7
CASSVVGGYEQYF TGTGCCAGCTCAGTAGTCGGAGGCTACGAGCAGTACTTC - TRBV18 - TRBJ2-7
CASTDRDEKLFF TGTGCCAGCACGGACAGGGATGAAAAACTGTTTTTT few TRBV28 TRBD1 TRBJ1-4
CASSPPGLAGETQYF TGTGCCAGCAGTCCTCCGGGACTAGCGGGAGAGACGCAGTATTTT few TRBV2 TRBD2 TRBJ2-3
CATSRTGLAGTDTQYF TGTGCCACCAGCAGAACAGGACTAGCGGGCACAGATACGCAGTATTTT - TRBV15 TRBD2 TRBJ2-3
CASRGIDRGTYNEQFF TGTGCCAGCAGGGGGATCGACAGGGGAACCTACAATGAGCAGTTCTTC - TRBV7-2 TRBD1 TRBJ2-1
CASSPTGWEKLFF TGTGCCAGCTCCCCTACGGGCTGGGAAAAACTGTTTTTT once TRBV18 - TRBJ1-4
CASSLVTANSPLHF TGTGCCAGCAGCTTGGTTACGGCGAATTCACCCCTCCACTTT few TRBV5-5 - TRBJ1-6
CASSLIDRRSGELFF TGCGCCAGCAGCTTGATAGACCGCCGATCCGGGGAGCTGTTTTTT - TRBV5-1 - TRBJ2-2
CASSLSGASGGRVDTQYF TGTGCCAGCAGCTTAAGTGGGGCTAGCGGGGGAAGAGTTGATACGCAGTATTTT - TRBV11-2 TRBD2 TRBJ2-3
CASSSLLLTEVSYEQYF TGTGCCAGTAGTTCGCTGCTCTTAACAGAGGTATCCTACGAGCAGTACTTC - TRBV19 - TRBJ2-7
CASSLGIDNEQFF TGTGCCAGCAGCTTGGGGATCGACAATGAGCAGTTCTTC - TRBV5-4 - TRBJ2-1
CASSIAAYYGYTF TGTGCCAGTAGTATAGCGGCGTACTATGGCTACACCTTC few TRBV19 - TRBJ1-2
CASSFMARQYF TGTGCCAGCAGCTTCATGGCTCGGCAGTACTTC - TRBV7-3 - TRBJ2-7
CASSFRAPRGTDTQYF TGCGCCAGCAGCTTCAGGGCGCCGCGTGGGACAGATACGCAGTATTTT - TRBV5-1 - TRBJ2-3
CASSEATIYEQYF TGTGCCAGCAGTGAAGCAACAATCTACGAGCAGTACTTC - TRBV6-1 - TRBJ2-7
CSVEAGTGGLGGYTF TGCAGCGTTGAAGCGGGAACAGGTGGCCTTGGTGGCTACACCTTC once TRBV29-1 - TRBJ1-2
CASSLTGELFF TGTGCCAGCAGTCTTACCGGGGAGCTGTTTTTT - TRBV28 - TRBJ2-2